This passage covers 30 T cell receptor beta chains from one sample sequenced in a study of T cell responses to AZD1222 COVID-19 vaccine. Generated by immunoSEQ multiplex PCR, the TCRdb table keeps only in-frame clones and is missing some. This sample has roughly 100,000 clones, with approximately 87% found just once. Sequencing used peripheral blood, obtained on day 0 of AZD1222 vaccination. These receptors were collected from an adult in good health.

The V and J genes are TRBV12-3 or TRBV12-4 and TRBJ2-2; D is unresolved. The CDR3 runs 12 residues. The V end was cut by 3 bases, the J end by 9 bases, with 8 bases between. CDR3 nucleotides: TGTGCCAGCAGTTTGAACGGGCGGGAGCTGTTTTTT. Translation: CASSLNGRELFF.

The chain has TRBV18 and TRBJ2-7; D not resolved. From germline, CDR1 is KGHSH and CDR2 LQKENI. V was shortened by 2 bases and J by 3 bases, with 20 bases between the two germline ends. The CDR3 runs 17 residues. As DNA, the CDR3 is TGTGCCAGCTCACCAATTAGGCTAGTAGGCGTGGGCTACGAGCAGTACTTC. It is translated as CASSPIRLVGVGYEQYF.

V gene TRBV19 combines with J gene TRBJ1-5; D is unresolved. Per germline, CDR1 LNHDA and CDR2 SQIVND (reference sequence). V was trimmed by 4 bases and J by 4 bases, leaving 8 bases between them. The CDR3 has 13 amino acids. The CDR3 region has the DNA TGTGCCAGTAGTACCCAACCAAATCAGCCCCAGCATTTT. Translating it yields CASSTQPNQPQHF.

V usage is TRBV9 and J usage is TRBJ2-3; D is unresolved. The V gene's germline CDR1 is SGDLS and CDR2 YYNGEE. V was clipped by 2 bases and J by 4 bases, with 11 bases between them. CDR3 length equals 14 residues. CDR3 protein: CASSVLGLADTQYF. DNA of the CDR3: TGTGCCAGCAGCGTTCTAGGTTTGGCAGATACGCAGTATTTT.

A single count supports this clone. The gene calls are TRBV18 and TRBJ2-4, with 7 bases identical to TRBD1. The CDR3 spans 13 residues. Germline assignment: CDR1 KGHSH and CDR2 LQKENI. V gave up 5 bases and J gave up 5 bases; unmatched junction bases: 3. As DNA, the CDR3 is TGTGCCAGCTCAGGGACAGTTGAAAACATTCAGTACTTC. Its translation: CASSGTVENIQYF.

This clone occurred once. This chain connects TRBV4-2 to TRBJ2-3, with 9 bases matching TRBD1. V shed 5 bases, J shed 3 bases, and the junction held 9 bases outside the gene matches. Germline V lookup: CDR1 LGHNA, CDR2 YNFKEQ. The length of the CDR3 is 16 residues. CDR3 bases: TGTGCCAGCAGCAAGAGTGGGGGACAGGGAACAGATACGCAGTATTTT. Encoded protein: CASSKSGGQGTDTQYF.

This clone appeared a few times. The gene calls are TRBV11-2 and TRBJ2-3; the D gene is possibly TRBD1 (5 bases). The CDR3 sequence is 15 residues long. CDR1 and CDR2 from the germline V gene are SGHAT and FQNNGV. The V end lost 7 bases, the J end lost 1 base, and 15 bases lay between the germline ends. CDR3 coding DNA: TGTGCCAGCAACCCCCAGGGTATCGGCACAGATACGCAGTATTTT. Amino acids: CASNPQGIGTDTQYF.

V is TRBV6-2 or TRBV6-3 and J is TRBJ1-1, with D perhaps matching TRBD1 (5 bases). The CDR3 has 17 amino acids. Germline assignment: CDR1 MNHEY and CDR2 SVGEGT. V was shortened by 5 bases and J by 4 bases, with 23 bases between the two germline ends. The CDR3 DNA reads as TGTGCCAGCAGTCTCCGCCCGATAACAGTCGGGGGCACTGAAGCTTTCTTT. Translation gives CASSLRPITVGGTEAFF.

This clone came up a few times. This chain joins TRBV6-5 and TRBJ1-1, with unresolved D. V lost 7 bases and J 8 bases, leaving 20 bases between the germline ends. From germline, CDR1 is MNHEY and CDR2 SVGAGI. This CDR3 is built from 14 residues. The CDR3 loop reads CASKIFSVSSEAFF. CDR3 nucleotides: TGTGCCAGCAAAATCTTTTCCGTGTCTTCCGAAGCTTTCTTT.

The CDR3: CASSQDRGSGRGDTQYF. The CDR3 nucleotides read TGCGCCAGCAGCCAAGATCGCGGTAGCGGGAGAGGAGATACGCAGTATTTT. V usage is TRBV4-1 and J usage is TRBJ2-3; 9 nucleotides match TRBD2. Germline CDR1 and CDR2: MGHRA and YSYEKL. V dropped 0 bases and J dropped 5; count of bases not matched to a gene: 9. This CDR3 comprises 17 residues.

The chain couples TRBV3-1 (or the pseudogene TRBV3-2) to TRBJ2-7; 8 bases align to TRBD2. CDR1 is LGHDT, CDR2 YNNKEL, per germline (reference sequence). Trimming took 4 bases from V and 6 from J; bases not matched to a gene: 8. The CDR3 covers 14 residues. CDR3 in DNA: TGTGCCAGCAGCCGCGCCGGACTAGCAAGCGAGCAGTACTTC. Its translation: CASSRAGLASEQYF.

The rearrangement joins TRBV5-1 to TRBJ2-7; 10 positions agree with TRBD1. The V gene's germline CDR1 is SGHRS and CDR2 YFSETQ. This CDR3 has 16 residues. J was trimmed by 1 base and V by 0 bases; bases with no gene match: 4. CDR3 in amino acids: CASSLAGTGESYEQYF. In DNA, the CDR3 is TGCGCCAGCAGCTTGGCGGGGACAGGGGAATCCTACGAGCAGTACTTC.

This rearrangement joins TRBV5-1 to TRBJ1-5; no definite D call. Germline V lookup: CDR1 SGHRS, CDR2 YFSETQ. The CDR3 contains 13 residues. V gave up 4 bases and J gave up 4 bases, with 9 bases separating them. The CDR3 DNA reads TGCGCCAGCAGCCTCGGGGTAAATCAGCCCCAGCATTTT. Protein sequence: CASSLGVNQPQHF. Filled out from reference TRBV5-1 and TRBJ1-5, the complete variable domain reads KAGVTQTPRYLIKTRGQQVTLSCSPISGHRSVSWYQQTPGQGLQFLFEYFSETQRNKGNFPGRFSGRQFSNSRSEMNVSTLELGDSALYLCASSLGVNQPQHFGDGTRLSIL.

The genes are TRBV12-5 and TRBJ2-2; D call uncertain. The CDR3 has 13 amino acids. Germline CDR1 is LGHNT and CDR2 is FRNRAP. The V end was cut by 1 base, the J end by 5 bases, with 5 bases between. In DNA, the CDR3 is TGTGCTAGTGGTTTGGCCCTTACCGGGGAGCTGTTTTTT. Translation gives CASGLALTGELFF.

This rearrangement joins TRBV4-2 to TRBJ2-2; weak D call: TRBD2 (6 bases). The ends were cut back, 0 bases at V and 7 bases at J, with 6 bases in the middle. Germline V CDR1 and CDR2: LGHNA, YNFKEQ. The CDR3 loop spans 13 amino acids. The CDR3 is CASSQEGGGELFF. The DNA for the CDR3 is TGTGCCAGCAGCCAAGAGGGAGGCGGGGAGCTGTTTTTT.

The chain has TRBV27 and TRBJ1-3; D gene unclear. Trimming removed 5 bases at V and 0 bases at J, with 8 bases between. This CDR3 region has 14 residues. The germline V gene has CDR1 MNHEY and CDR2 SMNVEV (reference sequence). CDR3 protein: CASSRKASGNTIYF. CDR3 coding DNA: TGTGCCAGCAGTCGAAAGGCCTCTGGAAACACCATATATTTT.

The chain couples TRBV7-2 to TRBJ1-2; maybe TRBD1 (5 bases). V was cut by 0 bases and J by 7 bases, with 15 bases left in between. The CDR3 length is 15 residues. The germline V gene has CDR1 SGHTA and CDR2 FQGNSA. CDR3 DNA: TGTGCCAGCAGCTTAGCGCGCGGCGCTGGGGGTGGCTACACCTTC. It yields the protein CASSLARGAGGGYTF.

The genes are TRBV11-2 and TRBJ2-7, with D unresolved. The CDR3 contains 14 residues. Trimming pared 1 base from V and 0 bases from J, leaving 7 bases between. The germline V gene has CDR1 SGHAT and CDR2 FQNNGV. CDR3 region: CASSLATYSYEQYF. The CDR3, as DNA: TGTGCCAGCAGCTTAGCCACCTACTCCTACGAGCAGTACTTC.

The CDR3 here is CSGKGLSYNEQFF. Here the CDR3 DNA reads TGCAGCGGTAAAGGACTATCCTACAATGAGCAGTTCTTC. This sequence joins TRBV29-1 and TRBJ2-1, with a tentative D call TRBD2 (6 bases). This CDR3 has 13 residues. In germline, CDR1 is SQVTM, CDR2 ANQGSEA. V gave up 7 bases and J gave up 1 base, with 11 bases separating them.

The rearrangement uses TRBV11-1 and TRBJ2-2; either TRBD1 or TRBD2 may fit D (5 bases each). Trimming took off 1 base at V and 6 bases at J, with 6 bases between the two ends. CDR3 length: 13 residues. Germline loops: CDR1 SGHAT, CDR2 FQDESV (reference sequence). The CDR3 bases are TGTGCCAGCAGCTTAGGGGGGTCCGGGGAGCTGTTTTTT. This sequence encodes CASSLGGSGELFF.

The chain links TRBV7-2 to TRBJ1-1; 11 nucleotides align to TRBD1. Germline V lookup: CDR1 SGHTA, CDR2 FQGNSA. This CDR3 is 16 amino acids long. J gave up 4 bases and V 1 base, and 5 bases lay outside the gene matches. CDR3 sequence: CASSLGDRGEITEAFF. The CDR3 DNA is TGTGCCAGCAGCTTAGGGGACAGGGGGGAGATCACTGAAGCTTTCTTT. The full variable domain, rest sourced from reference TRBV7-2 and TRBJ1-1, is GAGVSQSPSNKVTEKGKDVELRCDPISGHTALYWYRQSLGQGLEFLIYFQGNSAPDKSGLPSDRFSAERTGGSVSTLTIQRTQQEDSAVYLCASSLGDRGEITEAFFGQGTRLTVV.

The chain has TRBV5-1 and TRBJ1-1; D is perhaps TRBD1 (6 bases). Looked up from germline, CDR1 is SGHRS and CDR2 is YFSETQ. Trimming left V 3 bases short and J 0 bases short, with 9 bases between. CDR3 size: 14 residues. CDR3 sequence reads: CASSSQGMNTEAFF. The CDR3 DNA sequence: TGCGCCAGCAGCTCACAGGGAATGAACACTGAAGCTTTCTTT.

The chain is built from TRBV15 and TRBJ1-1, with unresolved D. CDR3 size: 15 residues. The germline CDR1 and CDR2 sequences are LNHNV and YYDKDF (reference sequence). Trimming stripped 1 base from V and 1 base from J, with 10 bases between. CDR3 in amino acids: CATSRGPGSNTEAFF. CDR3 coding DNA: TGTGCCACCAGCAGAGGCCCGGGGTCGAACACTGAAGCTTTCTTT.

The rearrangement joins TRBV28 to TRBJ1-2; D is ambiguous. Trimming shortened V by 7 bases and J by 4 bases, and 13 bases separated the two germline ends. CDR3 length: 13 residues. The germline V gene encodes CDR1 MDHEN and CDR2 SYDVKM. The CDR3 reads CASTSGGIYGYTF. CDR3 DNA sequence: TGTGCCAGCACCTCCGGAGGGATCTATGGCTACACCTTC.

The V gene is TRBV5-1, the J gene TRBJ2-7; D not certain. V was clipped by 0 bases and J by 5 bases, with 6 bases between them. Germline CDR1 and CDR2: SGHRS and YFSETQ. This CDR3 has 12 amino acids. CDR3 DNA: TGCGCCAGCAGCTTGGAGGTTCACGAGCAGTACTTC. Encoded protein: CASSLEVHEQYF.

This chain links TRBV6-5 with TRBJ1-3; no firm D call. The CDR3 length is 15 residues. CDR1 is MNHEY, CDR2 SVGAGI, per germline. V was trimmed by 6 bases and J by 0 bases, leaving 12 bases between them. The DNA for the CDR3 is TGTGCCAGCAGCCCCAGTCGGAGCTCTGGAAACACCATATATTTT. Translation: CASSPSRSSGNTIYF.

The CDR3 region has the DNA TGTGCCAGTAGTACCCGGACTGGGGGTCTTGGTTACGAGCAGTACTTC. It translates to CASSTRTGGLGYEQYF. The chain combines TRBV19 with TRBJ2-7; D possibly uses TRBD1 or TRBD2 (5 bases each). Germline V lookup: CDR1 LNHDA, CDR2 SQIVND (reference sequence). Trimming cost V 4 bases and J 4 bases, with 20 bases left between them. The CDR3 sequence is 16 residues long. Complete variable domain (other parts from reference TRBV19 and TRBJ2-7): DGGITQSPKYLFRKEGQNVTLSCEQNLNHDAMYWYRQDPGQGLRLIYYSQIVNDFQKGDIAEGYSVSREKKESFPLTVTSAQKNPTAFYLCASSTRTGGLGYEQYFGPGTRLTVT.

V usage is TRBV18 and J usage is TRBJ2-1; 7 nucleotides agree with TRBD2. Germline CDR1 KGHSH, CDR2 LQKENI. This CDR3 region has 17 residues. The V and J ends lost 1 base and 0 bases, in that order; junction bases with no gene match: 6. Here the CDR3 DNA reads TGTGCCAGCTCACCACTACTAGCGCCGAGCTCCTACAATGAGCAGTTCTTC. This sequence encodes CASSPLLAPSSYNEQFF. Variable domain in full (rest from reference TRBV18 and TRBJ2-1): NAGVMQNPRHLVRRRGQEARLRCSPMKGHSHVYWYRQLPEEGLKFMVYLQKENIIDESGMPKERFSAEFPKEGPSILRIQQVVRGDSAAYFCASSPLLAPSSYNEQFFGPGTRLTVL.

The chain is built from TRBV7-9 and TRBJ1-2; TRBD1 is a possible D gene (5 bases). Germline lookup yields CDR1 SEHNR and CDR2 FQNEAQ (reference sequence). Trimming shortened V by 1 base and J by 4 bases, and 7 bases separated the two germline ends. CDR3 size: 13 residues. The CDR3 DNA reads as TGTGCCAGCAGCTTAGGACAGAGCTATGGCTACACCTTC. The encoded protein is CASSLGQSYGYTF.

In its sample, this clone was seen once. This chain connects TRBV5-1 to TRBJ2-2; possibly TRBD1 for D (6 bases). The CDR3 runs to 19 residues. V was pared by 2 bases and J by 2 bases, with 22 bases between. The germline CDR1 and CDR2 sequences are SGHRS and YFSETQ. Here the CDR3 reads CASSFLGGPGHSNTGELFF. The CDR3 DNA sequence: TGCGCCAGCAGCTTCTTGGGTGGACCGGGACATTCAAACACCGGGGAGCTGTTTTTT.